This TCR beta chain originates from a study of regulatory and conventional T cells in RAG deficiency. Measured with immunoSEQ multiplex PCR; TCRdb has only the in-frame clones, and not every one. The sample holds about 34,000 clones, about 76% seen once. The CDR3 runs 15 residues. Germline CDR1 and CDR2: SNHLY and FYNNEI. V lost 5 bases to trimming and J lost 2 bases, with 16 bases between them. Genomic DNA came from blood conventional CD4+ T cells gated CD25-low CD127-high. These data were also reused for a study on regulatory T cells. That publication notes: The primer mix had 52 TRBV and 13 TRBJ primers.

This TCR came from a human donor in good health. Sequenced: CD4+ effector T cells sorted from blood. The rearrangement joins TRBV2 to TRBJ2-7, with D uncertain. This CDR3 reads CASSSNIPSPYEQYF. The CDR3 DNA is TGTGCCAGCAGTTCGAATATTCCATCTCCCTACGAGCAGTACTTC.